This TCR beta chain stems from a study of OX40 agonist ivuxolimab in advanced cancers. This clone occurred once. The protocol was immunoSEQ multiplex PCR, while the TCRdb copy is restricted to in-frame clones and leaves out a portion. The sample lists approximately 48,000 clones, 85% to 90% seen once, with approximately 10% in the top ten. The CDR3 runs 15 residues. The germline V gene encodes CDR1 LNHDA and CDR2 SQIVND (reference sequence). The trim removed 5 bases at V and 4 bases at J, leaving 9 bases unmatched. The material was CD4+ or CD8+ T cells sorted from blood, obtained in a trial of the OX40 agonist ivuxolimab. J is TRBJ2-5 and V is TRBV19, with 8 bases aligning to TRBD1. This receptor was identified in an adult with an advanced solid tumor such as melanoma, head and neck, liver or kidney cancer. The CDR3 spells CASSLNPGQVETQYF. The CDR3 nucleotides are TGTGCCAGTAGTCTAAACCCGGGACAGGTAGAGACCCAGTACTTC.